These T cell receptor beta chains were read from a single sample in a study of prognosis after radiotherapy for stage I lung cancer. TCRdb re-derived calls from the multiplex PCR reads in MiXCR, one entry per CDR3 protein. The sample consists of tens of thousands of distinct CDR3 sequences, less than 25% of them appearing once. Sample: PBMCs, taken before or after stereotactic body radiation therapy (not recorded which). Receptors originate from a donor at least 50 years old with non-small cell lung cancer. Each CDR3 is given with its conserved first and last residue. D genes are given only for firm matches. For some rows the clone size is stated as once, few or many, or as a class when expanded; others skip it.

V gene,D gene,J gene,clone size,CDR3 protein,CDR3 DNA
TRBV5-8,TRBD1,TRBJ2-1,many,CASSWDRVNEQFF,TGTGCCAGCAGCTGGGACAGGGTAAATGAGCAGTTCTTC
TRBV19,NA,TRBJ2-7,many,CASSRYSATGYEQYF,TGTGCCAGTAGTCGCTACAGTGCGACGGGCTACGAGCAGTACTTC
TRBV27,TRBD2,TRBJ2-7,many,CASSSKTSGRAEQYF,TGTGCCAGCAGCTCTAAGACTAGCGGGAGGGCGGAGCAGTACTTC
TRBV7-2,NA,TRBJ1-2,NA,CASSPTTNYGYTF,TGTGCCAGCAGCCCCACAACTAACTATGGCTACACCTTC
TRBV10-2,NA,TRBJ2-7,many,CASSASRGQYF,TGCGCCAGCAGCGCGAGTAGGGGGCAGTACTTC
TRBV20-1,TRBD1,TRBJ2-7,many,CSARVVGGSSYEQYF,TGCAGTGCTAGAGTGGTAGGGGGCAGCTCCTACGAGCAGTACTTC
TRBV28,NA,TRBJ2-5,many,CASSLSSVETQYF,TGTGCCAGCAGTTTGTCCTCCGTGGAGACCCAGTACTTC
TRBV6-5,TRBD2,TRBJ2-1,once,CASIWTSGTSYNEQFF,TGTGCCAGCATATGGACTAGCGGGACCTCCTACAATGAGCAGTTCTTC
TRBV27,NA,TRBJ2-3,NA,CASSRGWTGDTDTQYF,TGTGCCAGCAGCCGCGGCTGGACGGGGGACACAGATACGCAGTATTTT
TRBV10-3,NA,TRBJ1-3,many,CAISEVEVSSGNTIYF,TGTGCCATCAGTGAAGTCGAAGTGAGCTCTGGAAACACCATATATTTT
TRBV20-1,TRBD2,TRBJ2-5,many,CSASLGGGFQETQYF,TGCAGTGCTAGCCTTGGCGGGGGGTTTCAAGAGACCCAGTACTTC
TRBV7-9,TRBD2,TRBJ2-2,many,CASSRLAGALTGELFF,TGTGCCAGCAGCCGACTAGCGGGGGCGCTCACCGGGGAGCTGTTTTTT
TRBV9,TRBD2,TRBJ2-7,NA,CSSSGVPAGGAEQYF,TGTTCCAGCAGCGGGGTCCCGGCAGGTGGCGCCGAGCAGTACTTC
TRBV12-3/TRBV12-4,NA,TRBJ1-1,many,CASRRGREYTEAFF,TGTGCCAGCCGAAGGGGCAGGGAGTACACTGAAGCTTTCTTT
TRBV19,NA,TRBJ2-7,many,CASSIEAQDSYEQYF,TGTGCCAGTAGTATAGAGGCCCAGGACTCCTACGAGCAGTACTTC